This T cell receptor beta chain came from a study of blood T cell repertoires in COVID-19 (dated by TCRdb to about 2020). A note on the overall study: Collaborator samples came from the United States, Italy and Spain and covered acute and convalescent phases of COVID-19. The prospective study material was composed of cDNA or gDNA derived from T cells, B-cell-depleted T cells, or PBMCs. The dataset comprised deeply sampled blood TCRbeta repertoires from subjects exposed to, actively infected with, or recovered from COVID-19. The repertoires were released in a freely available public database meant as a resource for research on the immune response to SARS-CoV-2. The samples were drawn from the first 160 participants of the ongoing ImmuneRACE study and from 950 to 1,500 subjects provided by 6 global collaborators. Sample metadata almost always included a de-identified subject ID, COVID-19 status, age in years and sex. HLA class I and class II types, where available, came from metadata supplied by the sample provider rather than from assay-based typing.

TCRbeta CDR3 regions were amplified from genomic DNA using the immunoSEQ Assay, a bias-controlled multiplex PCR. The authors' pipeline ran thus. Nucleated cell counts per sample were estimated from amplification of reference gene primers within the assay. Sequence reads were collapsed and filtered to measure the absolute abundance of every unique TCRbeta CDR3 rearrangement. Productive Simpson clonality was computed per sample as the square root of Simpson's diversity index over productive rearrangements. This immuneACCESS table, as held by TCRdb, lists in-frame sequences with V and J called but not all clones. Of the missing ones, under half trace to an unresolved V gene in checked studies; the others have no known cause. The D gene and trimming were derived from the DNA, and the V and J assignments and clone size from that table. The sample table holds about 270,000 clones, of which around 90% were seen once. The top ten hold less than 3% of the sample.

As for this clone: This clone's antigen is unknown. No quality values exist for individual bases; no much larger clone is one base distant.

Participants in the prospective study were enrolled through a virtual design, were aged 18 to 89 years, and lived in 24 United States geographic areas. To assign participants to cohorts, the prospective study relied on clinical history that participants themselves reported in a screening survey and a study questionnaire. For ImmuneRACE Cohort 3, a participant was defined as recovered based on two consecutive negative NP/OP PCR tests, clearance by a healthcare professional, or resolution of symptoms. Mobile phlebotomists in the prospective study collected whole blood, serum and a nasopharyngeal or oropharyngeal swab from every participant. Additional blood draws and questionnaires over an approximately two-month period could optionally be provided by prospective study participants. Before DNA extraction, blood samples from the prospective study were shipped at room temperature or frozen. There are 12 amino acids in the CDR3, from cysteine to phenylalanine inclusive. Only the CDR3 portion is preserved as DNA: 36 bases, with reading frame beginning at the first base. CDR1 and CDR2 were assigned from the germline V gene as SQVTM and ANQGSEA. Between the V and J ends, shortened by 5 bases and 4 bases respectively, the junction contains 11 bases.

The paper as a whole reports these results and caveats: How much clinical and demographic metadata was included differed by source and by participant, and the metadata was provided uncurated.

This sequence uses TRBV29-1 and TRBJ2-5, with a weak D call of TRBD1 (5 bases match). The source material was PBMCs or T cells enriched from blood (not recorded which). The sequence was collected from a woman in her fifties or sixties who had recovered from COVID-19. CDR3 protein: CSVRQGRETQYF. The sequenced DNA is TGCAGCGTTCGGCAGGGTCGAGAGACCCAGTACTTC.